These 9 T cell receptor beta chains were all obtained from the same sample, sequenced in a study of shared clonotypes between healthy human individuals. The method was immunoSEQ multiplex PCR; TCRdb's version includes in-frame clones alone and lacks a portion of them. This sample has some 2 million clones, with about 95% found just once. It was CD45RO-negative cells, positively selected for CCR7, that made up naive CD8 cells, with terminally differentiated effector memory CD45RA+ cells excluded. Sequencing was done on a sample of naive CD8+ T cells sorted from blood. The receptors derive from a man between 18 and 35 years old in good health.

The gene calls are TRBV27 and TRBJ2-7; tentatively, D is TRBD1 (6 bases). Per germline, CDR1 MNHEY and CDR2 SMNVEV (reference sequence). V was trimmed by 5 bases and J by 2 bases, leaving 28 bases between them. The CDR3 loop spans 19 amino acids. In DNA form, the CDR3 reads TGTGCCAGCAGTACCTACACACCAAACAGCGACAGGATTACCTACGAGCAGTACTTC. Protein sequence: CASSTYTPNSDRITYEQYF.

The chain couples TRBV27 to TRBJ1-2; tentatively, D is TRBD1 (5 bases). V was clipped by 6 bases and J by 6 bases, with 14 bases between them. CDR3 length equals 13 residues. CDR1 is MNHEY, CDR2 SMNVEV, per germline (reference sequence). As DNA, the CDR3 is TGTGCCAGCAGCCTAAGGGGAAACAATGGCTACACCTTC. It codes for CASSLRGNNGYTF.

The rearrangement uses TRBV19 and TRBJ2-2; D ambiguous. The CDR3 is 13 amino acids. Germline CDR1 LNHDA, CDR2 SQIVND (reference sequence). V gave up 7 bases and J gave up 6 bases, with 12 bases separating them. The CDR3 protein is CASTPGPAGELFF. DNA of the CDR3: TGTGCCAGTACCCCTGGCCCAGCCGGGGAGCTGTTTTTT.

This chain joins TRBV9 and TRBJ2-7; 9 bases fit TRBD2. J gave up 4 bases and V 1 base, and 6 bases lay outside the gene matches. The germline V gene has CDR1 SGDLS and CDR2 YYNGEE. The CDR3 contains 15 residues. The CDR3 is CASSVQPSGAYEQYF. The CDR3 nucleotides read TGTGCCAGCAGCGTACAGCCTAGCGGGGCTTACGAGCAGTACTTC.

The J gene is TRBJ2-7, the V gene TRBV7-2, with TRBD2 matching 8 bases. The germline V gene encodes CDR1 SGHTA and CDR2 FQGNSA. The length of the CDR3 is 14 residues. The V segment lost 5 bases and the J segment 3 bases; nucleotides outside the gene matches: 6. The CDR3 nucleotides are TGTGCCAGCAGCCCGGGACTAGGAGGCTACGAGCAGTACTTC. It specifies CASSPGLGGYEQYF.

The chain uses TRBV6-5 and TRBJ2-5; the match to TRBD1 covers 9 bases. Germline assignment: CDR1 MNHEY and CDR2 SVGAGI. V shed 2 bases and J 4 bases; nucleotides not matched to a gene: 5. The CDR3 is 15 amino acids. The CDR3, as DNA: TGTGCCAGCAGTTACACAGGGGGCTTTGGAGAGACCCAGTACTTC. As protein: CASSYTGGFGETQYF.

The rearrangement joins TRBV9 to TRBJ2-7; possible D gene TRBD2, 5 bases. The CDR3 length is 14 residues. V dropped 4 bases and J dropped 6 bases, with 17 bases sitting between them. Per the germline V gene, CDR1 is SGDLS and CDR2 is YYNGEE. The CDR3 bases are TGTGCCAGCAGCTACGGACTGGGATCTGGCGAGCAGTACTTC. It encodes CASSYGLGSGEQYF.

The chain links TRBV9 to TRBJ1-1; 7 positions agree with TRBD1. This CDR3 has 14 residues. The germline V gene has CDR1 SGDLS and CDR2 YYNGEE. The junction had 6 bases not matched to a gene; V was cut back by 3 bases and J by 4 bases. CDR3 sequence (DNA): TGTGCCAGCAGCGCCGTAGGGGGCATCACTGAAGCTTTCTTT. Residues: CASSAVGGITEAFF.

The chain links TRBV28 to TRBJ2-7, with 9 bases matching TRBD1. Per the germline V gene, CDR1 is MDHEN and CDR2 is SYDVKM. V shed 3 bases, J shed 11 bases, and the junction held 8 bases outside the gene matches. This CDR3 has 13 amino acids. This CDR3 reads CASSFRQGGREYF. In nucleotides, the CDR3 is TGTGCCAGCAGTTTCAGACAGGGGGGAAGGGAGTACTTC.